This T cell receptor beta chain is drawn from a study of identical twins. All of the donors were Caucasians in good health. TCRdb analysed the 5' RACE reads with MiXCR anew, one entry per CDR3 protein. The sample shows just over 450,000 distinct CDR3 sequences, approximately 15% of them seen only once. The CDR3 has 13 amino acids. The V gene's germline CDR1 is LNHDA and CDR2 SQIVND (reference sequence). Trimming left V 3 bases short and J 4 bases short, with 10 bases between. This sample also appeared in a second study, on yellow fever vaccine responses in identical twins.

The clonotype was recovered from a woman younger than 30 in good health. The genes are TRBV19 and TRBJ2-7, with D maybe TRBD1 (6 bases). The sequenced material came from CD4+ T cells sorted from blood. Here the CDR3 DNA reads TGTGCCAGTAGTATCGGAAGGGGGTACGAGCAGTACTTC. Its protein product is CASSIGRGYEQYF.